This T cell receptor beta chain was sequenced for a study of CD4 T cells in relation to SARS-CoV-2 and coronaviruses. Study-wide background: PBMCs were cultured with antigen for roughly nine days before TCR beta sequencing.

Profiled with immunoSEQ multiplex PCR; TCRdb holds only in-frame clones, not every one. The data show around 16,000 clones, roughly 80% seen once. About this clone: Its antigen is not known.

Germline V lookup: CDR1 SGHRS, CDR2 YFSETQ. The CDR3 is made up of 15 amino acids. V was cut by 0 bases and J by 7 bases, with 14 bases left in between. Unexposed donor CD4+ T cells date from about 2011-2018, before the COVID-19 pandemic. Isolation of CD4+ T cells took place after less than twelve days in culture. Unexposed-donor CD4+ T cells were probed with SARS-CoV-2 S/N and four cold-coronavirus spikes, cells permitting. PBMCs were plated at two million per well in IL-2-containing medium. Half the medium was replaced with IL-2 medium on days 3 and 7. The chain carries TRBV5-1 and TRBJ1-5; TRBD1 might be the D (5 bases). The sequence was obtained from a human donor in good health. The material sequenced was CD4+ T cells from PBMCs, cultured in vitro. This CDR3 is CASSLEGQGGQPQHF. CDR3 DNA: TGCGCCAGCAGCTTGGAGGGGCAGGGCGGGCAGCCCCAGCATTTT. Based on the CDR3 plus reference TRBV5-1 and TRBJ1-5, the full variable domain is KAGVTQTPRYLIKTRGQQVTLSCSPISGHRSVSWYQQTPGQGLQFLFEYFSETQRNKGNFPGRFSGRQFSNSRSEMNVSTLELGDSALYLCASSLEGQGGQPQHFGDGTRLSIL.